These T cell receptor beta chains were read from a single sample in a study of beta chain features in type 1 diabetes. The table came from immunoSEQ multiplex PCR; TCRdb's copy has only in-frame clones and leaves some out. Counted here are fewer than 650,000 clones, 15% to 19% occurring once; the ten biggest clones make up 0.07% to 0.095%. Specimen: naive CD4+ T cells from blood. The receptors derive from a man aged 18 to 30 in good health. Each CDR3 is given with its conserved first and last residue. The D gene is left open where the match is weak. Size is stated for part of the rows, as once, few or many counts, or as a class when the clone is expanded.

cdr3_nt cdr3_aa v_call clone_size j_call d_call
TGTGCCAGCAGTGGGGGGACAGGGCGCAGAGATACGCAGTATTTT CASSGGTGRRDTQYF TRBV25-1 few TRBJ2-3 TRBD1
TGTGCCAGCAGCGTAGGGGGACTTGCCTATGGCTACACCTTC CASSVGGLAYGYTF TRBV9 NA TRBJ1-2 NA
TGCAGTGCTTACCTCGGACAGCTAAAGCATTTT CSAYLGQLKHF TRBV20-1 NA TRBJ1-5 NA
TGTGCCAGCTACACAGGGGGCGGCGAGCAGTACTTC CASYTGGGEQYF TRBV10-3 NA TRBJ2-7 TRBD1
TGTGCCAGCAGTTTAAGCGGGGTAGAGACCCAGTACTTC CASSLSGVETQYF TRBV27 few TRBJ2-5 TRBD2
TGTGCCAGCCAGCTTCCGGATCACTATGGCTACACCTTC CASQLPDHYGYTF TRBV5-6 NA TRBJ1-2 NA
TGCGCCAGCAGCTTATTCACGACAGGAAGGATCGGGGGTCATGGTCAAGAGACCCAGTACTTC CASSLFTTGRIGGHGQETQYF TRBV5-1 NA TRBJ2-5 NA
TGTGCCAATATAGGACCGGGAGGCTACACCTTC CANIGPGGYTF TRBV28 NA TRBJ1-2 NA
TGTGCCATCAGTGGGAACAAAGATCAGCCCCAGCATTTT CAISGNKDQPQHF TRBV10-3 NA TRBJ1-5 NA
TGTGCCAGCTCACCTTCAGGGGCTGGATACGAGCAGTACTTC CASSPSGAGYEQYF TRBV18 few TRBJ2-7 NA
TGTGCCAGCAGCAAAGGACCCCCAGTTGAGTGGACCGGGGAGCTGTTTTTT CASSKGPPVEWTGELFF TRBV21-1 few TRBJ2-2 NA
TGTGCCTCAGGAGGCAGCTATGGCTACACCTTC CASGGSYGYTF TRBV14 NA TRBJ1-2 NA
TGTGCCAGCAGCTTAAAGTATGAGCAGTTCTTC CASSLKYEQFF TRBV7-8 few TRBJ2-1 NA
TGTGCCAGCAGAAAGGGACAGATGAACACTGAAGCTTTCTTT CASRKGQMNTEAFF TRBV27 few TRBJ1-1 TRBD1
TGTGCCAGCTCTCGGACAGGGGGCAACGAGAGAAATTCACCCCTCCACTTT CASSRTGGNERNSPLHF TRBV25-1 few TRBJ1-6 TRBD1
TGTGCCAGTAGTTCGGACAGCCGAAATCAGCCCCAGCATTTT CASSSDSRNQPQHF TRBV19 few TRBJ1-5 NA
TGTGCCAGCTCACTCCAAAGGACAATGACTGAAGCTTTCTTT CASSLQRTMTEAFF TRBV18 few TRBJ1-1 NA
TGTGCCAGCAGTTCACCACAGGGAGGTACGCAGTATTTT CASSSPQGGTQYF TRBV27 NA TRBJ2-3 NA
TGTGCCAGCAGCGGGGGGCACCAGCCCCAGCATTTT CASSGGHQPQHF TRBV7-9 NA TRBJ1-5 NA
TGTGCCAGCAGCGTAGAGCCAGGGTATAATTCACCCCTCCACTTT CASSVEPGYNSPLHF TRBV9 few TRBJ1-6 NA
TGTGCCAGCAGCGCCTTTGGGGTTTGGGAGACCCAGTACTTC CASSAFGVWETQYF TRBV7-2 few TRBJ2-5 NA
TGTGCCAGCAGCTTAGGCGTTGGCTTGAACACCGGGGAGCTGTTTTTT CASSLGVGLNTGELFF TRBV7-9 NA TRBJ2-2 NA